This T cell receptor beta chain emerged from a study of blood T cell repertoires in COVID-19. Profiling relied on immunoSEQ multiplex PCR, and the TCRdb table lists in-frame clones only, not all of them. The sample contains approximately 220,000 clones, roughly 84% of which appear only once. In germline, CDR1 is SGHNT, CDR2 YYREEE (reference sequence). The CDR3 is 16 residues long. The V gene end was trimmed by 4 bases and the J gene end by 0 bases; junction bases not matched to a gene: 5. Sequencing was performed on PBMCs or T cells enriched from blood (not recorded which). The receptor was derived from a woman aged 40 to 50 who had recovered from COVID-19. The V gene is TRBV5-4, the J gene TRBJ1-4, with TRBD1 matching 8 bases. The chain's CDR3 is CASSPYRGATNEKLFF. CDR3 bases: TGTGCCAGCAGCCCATACAGGGGGGCAACTAATGAAAAACTGTTTTTT.